This is a list of T cell receptor beta chains from one sample in a study of identical twins. One entry per CDR3 protein results from TCRdb running MiXCR on the 5' RACE reads. Of 1.5 million to 2 million distinct CDR3 sequences detected, more than 30% appear once; the ten largest clones hold less than 0.35%. Source material: cord blood. Receptors were obtained from a newborn girl in good health. Each CDR3 is given with its conserved first and last residue. The D gene is left open where the match is weak. Some rows mark clone size as missing; the rest say once, few, many or name a class of expanded clone.

d_gene	abundance	v_gene	j_gene	CDR3aa	CDR3nt
TRBD1	many	TRBV25-1	TRBJ2-7	CASSSGTGNYEQYF	TGTGCCAGCTCTTCCGGGACAGGGAACTACGAGCAGTACTTC
.	many	TRBV2	TRBJ2-4	CASITGAKNIQYF	TGTGCCAGCATTACAGGGGCCAAAAACATTCAGTACTTC
.	many	TRBV20-1	TRBJ2-7	CSARAGGPYEQYF	TGCAGTGCTAGAGCAGGTGGTCCCTACGAGCAGTACTTC
TRBD1	few	TRBV7-9	TRBJ2-7	CASSLAGTEITEQYF	TGTGCCAGCAGCTTAGCCGGGACAGAAATCACCGAGCAGTACTTC
TRBD1	few	TRBV6-5	TRBJ2-1	CASIDRGYNEQFF	TGTGCCAGCATCGACAGGGGGTACAATGAGCAGTTCTTC
.	.	TRBV29-1	TRBJ1-1	CSVVLMVRTGGNTEAFF	TGCAGCGTTGTTCTCATGGTCAGGACGGGGGGGAACACTGAAGCTTTCTTT
.	many	TRBV6-2/TRBV6-3	TRBJ1-5	CASSYSRQAGNQPQHF	TGTGCCAGCAGTTACTCCCGACAGGCGGGCAATCAGCCCCAGCATTTT
TRBD2	.	TRBV6-1	TRBJ2-3	CASSVGGSYAQYF	TGTGCCAGCAGTGTCGGCGGGAGTTATGCGCAGTATTTT
.	many	TRBV4-1	TRBJ2-5	CASSQVYQETQYF	TGCGCCAGCAGCCAAGTGTACCAAGAGACCCAGTACTTC
.	.	TRBV7-8	TRBJ1-6	CASSLAVGVNSPLHF	TGTGCCAGCAGCTTGGCCGTAGGAGTAAATTCACCCCTCCACTTT
.	.	TRBV4-1	TRBJ1-5	CASSQDGEAGNIFDQPQHF	TGCGCCAGCAGCCAAGACGGCGAGGCAGGGAACATATTCGATCAGCCCCAGCATTTT
.	many	TRBV24-1	TRBJ1-6	CATRSPLHF	TGTGCCACCAGGTCACCCCTCCACTTT
TRBD1	few	TRBV5-6	TRBJ2-3	CASSLPAQGADTQYF	TGTGCCAGCAGCTTGCCAGCTCAGGGGGCAGATACGCAGTATTTT
.	few	TRBV10-3	TRBJ2-7	CAISGYSYSYEQYF	TGTGCCATCAGTGGATACAGCTACTCCTACGAGCAGTACTTC
TRBD1	.	TRBV20-1	TRBJ2-7	CSARDPTGKYEQYF	TGCAGTGCTAGAGATCCGACAGGGAAGTACGAGCAGTACTTC
.	few	TRBV25-1	TRBJ1-5	CASSEAGGQPQHF	TGTGCCAGCAGTGAAGCGGGGGGTCAGCCCCAGCATTTT
TRBD2	.	TRBV20-1	TRBJ2-5	CSARAVSGMGTQYF	TGCAGTGCTAGAGCCGTTAGCGGGATGGGGACCCAGTACTTC
.	.	TRBV28	TRBJ1-1	CASSLLGRSTEAFF	TGTGCCAGCAGCCTGTTGGGACGGAGCACTGAAGCTTTCTTT
TRBD1	.	TRBV12-3/TRBV12-4	TRBJ1-6	CASNRGTNSPLHF	TGTGCCAGCAACAGGGGGACGAATTCACCCCTCCACTTT
TRBD2	few	TRBV20-1	TRBJ2-3	CSASPRLAGGPGTQYF	TGCAGTGCTAGTCCCCGACTAGCGGGAGGGCCAGGTACGCAGTATTTT
.	.	TRBV24-1	TRBJ1-1	CATSDTERNTEAFF	TGTGCCACCAGTGATACCGAACGGAACACTGAAGCTTTCTTT
.	few	TRBV6-2/TRBV6-3	TRBJ2-1	CASSYGLFYNEQFF	TGTGCCAGCAGTTACGGACTATTCTACAATGAGCAGTTCTTC
.	.	TRBV6-1	TRBJ1-2	CASIYGEGYGYTF	TGTGCCAGCATATACGGAGAGGGCTATGGCTACACCTTC
.	few	TRBV6-6	TRBJ1-2	CASSYVRRGSTF	TGTGCCAGCAGTTACGTACGACGGGGCAGCACCTTC
.	.	TRBV5-5	TRBJ2-7	CASSLIEADSSYEQYF	TGTGCCAGCAGCTTGATTGAGGCGGATAGCTCCTACGAGCAGTACTTC
.	.	TRBV7-2	TRBJ2-1	CASSLVWQLYNEQFF	TGTGCCAGCAGCTTAGTATGGCAGCTCTACAATGAGCAGTTCTTC
TRBD2	once	TRBV5-1	TRBJ2-7	CASGFPTSGPSYEQYF	TGCGCCAGCGGCTTTCCGACTAGCGGGCCTTCCTACGAGCAGTACTTC
.	.	TRBV19	TRBJ1-5	CASSIFYWNQPQHF	TGTGCCAGTAGTATTTTTTATTGGAATCAGCCCCAGCATTTT
.	.	TRBV29-1	TRBJ2-3	CSVADSGGTDTQYF	TGCAGCGTTGCCGATAGCGGAGGCACAGATACGCAGTATTTT
TRBD2	.	TRBV25-1	TRBJ2-2	CASSELAGGPGELFF	TGTGCCAGCAGTGAACTAGCGGGAGGGCCCGGGGAGCTGTTTTTT
TRBD1	.	TRBV7-9	TRBJ1-4	CASSRGTGVEKLFF	TGTGCCAGCAGCCGGGGGACAGGGGTCGAAAAACTGTTTTTT
TRBD2	few	TRBV10-3	TRBJ2-7	CAISESSLGEGSSGGYYEQYF	TGTGCCATCAGTGAGTCAAGTCTTGGGGAGGGGAGCTCCGGAGGGTACTACGAGCAGTACTTC
.	few	TRBV7-9	TRBJ1-1	CASSLAQVNTEAFF	TGTGCCAGCAGCTTAGCCCAGGTCAACACTGAAGCTTTCTTT
TRBD2	few	TRBV19	TRBJ2-7	CASSLSAGGGYEQYF	TGTGCCAGTAGTCTCTCAGCGGGAGGAGGATACGAGCAGTACTTC
.	few	TRBV20-1	TRBJ2-5	CSASSSEETQYF	TGCAGTGCTAGTTCCAGTGAAGAGACCCAGTACTTC